What follows are 19 T cell receptor beta chains derived from one specimen sequenced in a study of blood T cell repertoires in COVID-19. Data came from immunoSEQ multiplex PCR; TCRdb stores just in-frame clones and leaves some out. The sample has 130,000 or so clones; about 80% are singletons. Sequenced material: peripheral blood. Receptors were obtained from a woman between 55 and 75 years old with acute or convalescent COVID-19.

The chain carries TRBV5-1 and TRBJ2-7, with TRBD1 matching over 9 bases. The V gene's germline CDR1 is SGHRS and CDR2 YFSETQ. The CDR3 consists of 16 residues. The ends lost 4 bases at V and 1 base at J; junction bases unmatched: 9. CDR3 DNA sequence: TGCGCCAGCAGCCTGGGATGGACAGGGGTTTCCTACGAGCAGTACTTC. Translation: CASSLGWTGVSYEQYF.

The chain links TRBV2 to TRBJ1-2; TRBD1 matches at 9 bases. V was clipped by 7 bases and J by 4 bases; unmatched bases: 7. Germline V CDR1 and CDR2: SNHLY, FYNNEI. This CDR3 spans 14 amino acids. The CDR3 is CASTRTGEIYGYTF. CDR3 nucleotides: TGTGCCAGCACCCGGACAGGGGAGATCTATGGCTACACCTTC.

The chain employs TRBV7-9 and TRBJ2-1; D is perhaps TRBD1 (6 bases). There are 16 residues in the CDR3. V was cut by 5 bases and J by 2 bases, with 16 bases left in between. Looked up from germline, CDR1 is SEHNR and CDR2 is FQNEAQ (reference sequence). The CDR3 bases are TGTGCCAGCAGCGCCCTACAGGGCCTGCCCTACAATGAGCAGTTCTTC. It encodes CASSALQGLPYNEQFF.

This chain joins TRBV2 and TRBJ1-2; a possible D gene is TRBD1 (5 bases). V was cut by 8 bases and J by 4 bases, with 8 bases left in between. The CDR3 covers 11 residues. Germline-derived CDR1 and CDR2 are SNHLY and FYNNEI. The CDR3: CASLRGYGYTF. DNA for the CDR3: TGTGCCAGCCTTAGGGGCTATGGCTACACCTTC.

The CDR3, as DNA: TGTGCCAGCCGTCCTAGCGGGGGGGTTGATGAGCAGTTCTTC. Its protein product is CASRPSGGVDEQFF. The chain carries TRBV27 and TRBJ2-1; TRBD2 aligns across 12 bases. CDR3 length: 14 residues. V shed 8 bases, J shed 8 bases, and the junction held 7 bases outside the gene matches. Germline CDR1 and CDR2: MNHEY and SMNVEV (reference sequence).

J is TRBJ2-1 and V is TRBV10-1; 7 bases fit TRBD1. J lost 7 bases, V lost 3 bases, and 6 bases had no gene match. Per the germline V gene, CDR1 is WNHNN and CDR2 is SYGVQD (reference sequence). The CDR3 is 14 amino acids. The CDR3 region has the DNA TGCGCCAGCAGTGAAACAGGGGTGAGAAATGAGCAGTTCTTC. Amino acids: CASSETGVRNEQFF.

This clone was seen ten or more times. The gene calls are TRBV4-1 and TRBJ2-3; 7 nucleotides agree with TRBD1. V lost 4 bases and J lost 0; bases outside the gene matches: 10. This CDR3 contains 17 residues. From germline, CDR1 is MGHRA and CDR2 YSYEKL. CDR3 amino acids: CASSPDAPRGSTDTQYF. The CDR3 DNA follows: TGCGCCAGCAGCCCAGACGCCCCCAGGGGGAGCACAGATACGCAGTATTTT.

The V gene is TRBV10-3, the J gene TRBJ1-4; D is possibly TRBD1 (6 bases). The CDR3 consists of 13 residues. With 6 bases removed from V and 6 bases from J, the gap between germline ends came to 11 bases. The V gene's germline CDR1 is ENHRY and CDR2 SYGVKD. The CDR3 reads CAISTKGDEKLFF. The DNA of the CDR3 is TGTGCCATCAGCACAAAGGGGGATGAAAAACTGTTTTTT.

The V call is TRBV9, the J call TRBJ2-3; 7 nucleotides agree with TRBD2. The CDR3 runs to 14 residues. V lost 4 bases to trimming and J lost 6 bases; unmatched junction nucleotides: 8. The V gene's germline CDR1 is SGDLS and CDR2 YYNGEE. DNA of the CDR3: TGTGCCAGCAGCCCACCAGTGGGGGGGGATACGCAGTATTTT. Its protein product is CASSPPVGGDTQYF.

The chain couples TRBV5-4 to TRBJ1-1, with 7 positions matching TRBD1. Germline CDR1 and CDR2: SGHNT and YYREEE (reference sequence). Germline trimming cut 5 bases from V and 5 bases from J; bases unmatched to any gene: 6. This CDR3 has 13 residues. CDR3 region: CASRYTGETEAFF. The CDR3 DNA follows: TGTGCCAGCAGATATACAGGGGAGACTGAAGCTTTCTTT.

This rearrangement joins TRBV5-1 to TRBJ1-6; weak D call: TRBD1 (6 bases). The V end lost 3 bases, the J end lost 2 bases, and 9 bases lay between the germline ends. The germline V gene encodes CDR1 SGHRS and CDR2 YFSETQ. This CDR3 contains 15 residues. CDR3 DNA: TGCGCCAGCAGCTCCAGGGGCCCCTATAATTCACCCCTCCACTTT. It is translated as CASSSRGPYNSPLHF.

The J gene is TRBJ1-4, the V gene TRBV5-1; 8 nucleotides agree with TRBD1. The CDR3 has 16 amino acids. Trimming cost V 4 bases and J 8 bases; bases outside gene matches: 13. The germline V gene has CDR1 SGHRS and CDR2 YFSETQ. CDR3 in amino acids: CASSGYSGGGEEKLFF. In nucleotides, the CDR3 is TGCGCCAGCAGCGGCTACTCAGGGGGCGGAGAGGAAAAACTGTTTTTT.

This chain links TRBV3-1 (or the pseudogene TRBV3-2) with TRBJ1-2; D perhaps matches TRBD1 (5 bases). This CDR3 contains 13 residues. V lost 5 bases and J lost 7, with 14 bases in between. From germline, CDR1 is LGHDT and CDR2 YNNKEL (reference sequence). The CDR3: CASSGLGEGGYTF. The CDR3 nucleotides read TGTGCCAGCAGCGGCTTAGGGGAGGGTGGCTACACCTTC.

The genes are TRBV12-3 or TRBV12-4 and TRBJ1-1; the D is unclear. The CDR3 spans 13 residues. Deletions cut 7 bases from V and 1 base from J, with 10 bases between. The CDR3 sequence: CASILSGNTEAFF. In DNA form, the CDR3 reads TGTGCCAGCATCCTCAGCGGGAACACTGAAGCTTTCTTT.

The chain uses TRBV5-3 and TRBJ1-5; no reliable D call. TRBV5-3 is placed among ORFs of uncertain function. The CDR3 spans 16 residues. The CDR3 spells CPNTRAAHEGYQPQHF. Written as DNA, the CDR3 is TGTCCCAACACACGGGCTGCCCATGAGGGATATCAGCCCCAGCATTTT.

The rearrangement links TRBV6-6 to TRBJ1-1; weak D call: TRBD1 (6 bases). The CDR3 consists of 13 residues. The germline V and J ends were trimmed by 4 bases and 8 bases, with 14 bases remaining between them. Germline V gene lookup returns CDR1 MNHNY and CDR2 SVGAGI (reference sequence). The CDR3 is CASSWGQGKEAFF. As DNA, the CDR3 is TGTGCCAGCAGTTGGGGACAAGGAAAGGAAGCTTTCTTT.

V is TRBV6-5 and J is TRBJ1-1; D uncertain. Trimming took off 1 base at V and 4 bases at J, with 7 bases between the two ends. Germline V gene sequence: CDR1 MNHEY, CDR2 SVGAGI. CDR3 size: 13 residues. The CDR3 sequence: CASSYFGGTEAFF. CDR3 coding DNA: TGTGCCAGCAGTTACTTTGGCGGCACTGAAGCTTTCTTT.

The chain links TRBV20-1 to TRBJ1-6; the D gene is possibly TRBD1 (5 bases). The CDR3 contains 12 residues. Germline V gene data show CDR1 as DFQATT and CDR2 as SNEGSKA (reference sequence). Trimming removed 3 bases at V and 9 bases at J, with 9 bases between. The CDR3 sequence is CSASPRASPLHF. The CDR3 DNA sequence: TGCAGTGCTAGTCCCAGGGCTTCACCCCTCCACTTT.

This rearrangement joins TRBV7-2 to TRBJ2-1, with TRBD1 as a possible D gene (6 bases). V was trimmed by 5 bases and J by 0 bases, leaving 14 bases between them. The CDR3 consists of 16 residues. The V gene's germline CDR1 is SGHTA and CDR2 FQGNSA. DNA for the CDR3: TGTGCCAGCAGCCGGACAGCCTTCAACTCCTACAATGAGCAGTTCTTC. Its protein product is CASSRTAFNSYNEQFF. Variable domain in full (rest from reference TRBV7-2 and TRBJ2-1): GAGVSQSPSNKVTEKGKDVELRCDPISGHTALYWYRQSLGQGLEFLIYFQGNSAPDKSGLPSDRFSAERTGGSVSTLTIQRTQQEDSAVYLCASSRTAFNSYNEQFFGPGTRLTVL.